This entry is about one T cell receptor beta chain. V shed 5 bases and J shed 10 bases, with 18 bases lying between them. CDR1 is MNHNS and CDR2 is SASEGT in the germline V gene. This CDR3 spans 15 amino acids. The data are from a study of blood T cell repertoires in COVID-19. The wider study: Whether acute or convalescent, the COVID-19 samples came from the United States, Italy and Spain.

Per the original data handling: From reference gene primer amplification, estimates of nucleated cell counts were derived. Here immunoSEQ multiplex PCR was the method, and the copy in TCRdb shows in-frame clones only, minus some. V, J and clone size reflect that table, while D and trimming were determined from the DNA. The data show roughly 250,000 clones, over 80% seen once. The sequence was collected from a woman aged 40 to 55 with acute or convalescent COVID-19. The chain has TRBV6-1 and TRBJ1-6, with D possibly being TRBD1 (6 bases). Source material: peripheral blood. DNA for the CDR3: TGTGCCAGCAGTTCTGTGGCAGGGGATGTATCACCCCTCCACTTT. Its protein product is CASSSVAGDVSPLHF.